This T cell receptor beta chain is from a study of shared clonotypes between healthy human individuals. The overall study: Per-donor plates numbered three CD4 naive, three CD4 memory, two CD8 naive and one CD8 memory.

With 4 bases clipped from V and 7 bases from J, the junction kept 3 bases outside the gene matches. Germline V gene lookup returns CDR1 SGHRS and CDR2 YFSETQ. CDR3 length equals 13 residues. Here immunoSEQ multiplex PCR was the method, and the copy in TCRdb shows in-frame clones only, minus some. In the table there are about 670,000 clones, roughly 78% of which are singletons. The split of CD4+ cells yielded CD45RA+ naive and CD45RA-negative memory subsets. The sequence derives from a woman aged 25 to 39 in good health. The J gene is TRBJ1-3, the V gene TRBV5-1; 9 bases fit TRBD1. Sequenced input: memory CD4+ T cells sorted from blood. Subset reported: CD45RA-negative fraction. This CDR3 reads CASSEGQGNTIYF. The CDR3, as DNA: TGCGCCAGCAGCGAAGGACAGGGGAACACCATATATTTT.